The TCR beta chain under discussion was sequenced for a study of blood T cell repertoires in COVID-19. The method was immunoSEQ multiplex PCR; TCRdb's version includes in-frame clones alone and lacks a portion of them. The sample holds a few hundred thousand clones, 70% to 90% seen once. V shed 0 bases and J shed 0 bases, with 6 bases lying between them. Germline values: CDR1 SGHRS, CDR2 YFSETQ. This CDR3 contains 14 residues. Sequenced: peripheral blood. The chain uses TRBV5-1 and TRBJ1-1, with D unresolved. The source of this sequence is a man at least 80 years old with acute or convalescent COVID-19. CDR3 nucleotide sequence: TGCGCCAGCAGCTTGGAACAGATGAACACTGAAGCTTTCTTT. Residues: CASSLEQMNTEAFF.